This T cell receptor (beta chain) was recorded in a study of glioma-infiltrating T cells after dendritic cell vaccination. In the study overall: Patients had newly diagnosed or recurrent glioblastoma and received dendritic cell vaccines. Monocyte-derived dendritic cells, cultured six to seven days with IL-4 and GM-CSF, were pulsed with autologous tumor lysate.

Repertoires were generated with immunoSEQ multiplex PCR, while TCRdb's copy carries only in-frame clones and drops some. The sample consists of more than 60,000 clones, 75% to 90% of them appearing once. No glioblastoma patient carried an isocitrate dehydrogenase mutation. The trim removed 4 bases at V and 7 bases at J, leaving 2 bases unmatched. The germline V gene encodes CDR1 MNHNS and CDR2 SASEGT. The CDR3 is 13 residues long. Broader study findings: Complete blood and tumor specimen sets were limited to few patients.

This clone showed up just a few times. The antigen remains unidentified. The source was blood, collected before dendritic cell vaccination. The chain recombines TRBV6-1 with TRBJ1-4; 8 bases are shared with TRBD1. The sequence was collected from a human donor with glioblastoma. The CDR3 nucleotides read TGTGCCAGCAGTGGGACAGGGCCTGAAAAACTGTTTTTT. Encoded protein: CASSGTGPEKLFF.